Below, 10 T cell receptor beta chains from the same sample are listed, as sequenced in a study of blood T cell repertoires in COVID-19. Repertoires were generated with immunoSEQ multiplex PCR, while TCRdb's copy carries only in-frame clones and drops some. The table records some 91,000 clones, about nine tenths of them present only once. Source material: peripheral blood. The receptor source for this set is a man in his sixties with acute or convalescent COVID-19.

The chain uses TRBV4-1 and TRBJ1-1, with TRBD1 as a possible D gene (5 bases). The CDR3 contains 15 residues. Germline CDR1 is MGHRA and CDR2 is YSYEKL. V lost 3 bases, J lost 0 bases, and 11 bases lay in between. The CDR3 is CASSHPTVLNTEAFF. CDR3 DNA: TGCGCCAGCAGCCATCCGACAGTACTGAACACTGAAGCTTTCTTT.

The J gene is TRBJ1-1, the V gene TRBV11-2, with a tentative D call TRBD1 (5 bases). This CDR3 is 13 amino acids long. The V gene's germline CDR1 is SGHAT and CDR2 FQNNGV. V was cut by 4 bases and J by 8 bases, with 14 bases left in between. The CDR3 loop reads CASSYSTVSEAFF. DNA for the CDR3: TGTGCCAGCAGCTACTCGACAGTCTCGGAAGCTTTCTTT.

The chain uses TRBV4-2 and TRBJ2-1; 7 nucleotides agree with TRBD2. The germline CDR1 and CDR2 sequences are LGHNA and YNFKEQ. This CDR3 has 19 amino acids. Trimming took 1 base from V and 2 from J; bases not matched to a gene: 14. CDR3 bases: TGTGCCAGCAGCCAAGGGAACCTAGCGGTAATATCGCCCTACAATGAGCAGTTCTTC. Translated, it gives CASSQGNLAVISPYNEQFF.

The genes are TRBV6-5 and TRBJ2-2; perhaps TRBD1 as D (6 bases). Looked up from germline, CDR1 is MNHEY and CDR2 is SVGAGI. This CDR3 has 14 residues. The ends were cut back, 8 bases at V and 4 bases at J, with 14 bases in the middle. CDR3 residues: CASQGLSSTGELFF. The CDR3 DNA follows: TGTGCCAGCCAGGGGTTATCGAGCACCGGGGAGCTGTTTTTT.

The chain joins TRBV7-9 to TRBJ1-2; 7 bases are shared with TRBD1. Germline loops: CDR1 SEHNR, CDR2 FQNEAQ (reference sequence). The CDR3 is 16 amino acids. V lost 6 bases, J lost 0 bases, and 10 bases stayed unmatched. The CDR3, as DNA: TGTGCCAGCAGAGGAACAGGGGTCGTTACTAACTATGGCTACACCTTC. It codes for CASRGTGVVTNYGYTF.

The genes are TRBV2 and TRBJ1-1; TRBD1 is a possible D gene (5 bases). The length of the CDR3 is 15 residues. Germline V gene sequence: CDR1 SNHLY, CDR2 FYNNEI. V dropped 3 bases and J dropped 1 base, with 12 bases sitting between them. DNA for the CDR3: TGTGCCAGCAGTGAGTCGGGGGTCGGGAACACTGAAGCTTTCTTT. Translating it yields CASSESGVGNTEAFF. Full variable domain (missing parts from reference TRBV2 and TRBJ1-1): EPEVTQTPSHQVTQMGQEVILRCVPISNHLYFYWYRQILGQKVEFLVSFYNNEISEKSEIFDDQFSVERPDGSNFTLKIRSTKLEDSAMYFCASSESGVGNTEAFFGQGTRLTVV.

On this clone itself: The identical CDR3 is also encoded by other nucleotide sequences in the sample. The rearrangement uses TRBV12-3 or TRBV12-4 and TRBJ1-1; no firm D call. Trimming pared 6 bases from V and 1 base from J, leaving 3 bases between. The CDR3 is 11 residues long. CDR3 amino acids: CASSRNTEAFF. The DNA for the CDR3 is TGTGCCAGCAGCCGGAACACTGAAGCTTTCTTT.

This sequence joins TRBV2 and TRBJ2-7, with 8 bases lining up with TRBD2. From germline, CDR1 is SNHLY and CDR2 FYNNEI. CDR3 length: 13 residues. The junction had 4 bases not matched to a gene; V was cut back by 7 bases and J by 2 bases. CDR3 DNA: TGTGCCAGCAACCCCGGGGGGGCCTACGAGCAGTACTTC. This sequence encodes CASNPGGAYEQYF.

The chain is built from TRBV7-7 and TRBJ2-1; the match to TRBD2 covers 10 bases. The CDR3 runs 16 residues. Germline CDR1 reads SSHAT; CDR2 reads FNYEAQ (reference sequence). V lost 1 base to trimming and J lost 2 bases; unmatched junction nucleotides: 2. The CDR3 spells CASSLGTSGPYNEQFF. The CDR3 DNA follows: TGTGCCAGCAGCTTAGGGACTAGCGGCCCCTACAATGAGCAGTTCTTC.

This chain joins TRBV11-2 and TRBJ1-2, with D perhaps matching TRBD1 (6 bases). The ends were cut back, 7 bases at V and 3 bases at J, with 15 bases in the middle. Germline assignment: CDR1 SGHAT and CDR2 FQNNGV. The CDR3 runs 14 residues. The CDR3 nucleotides are TGTGCCAGCATCCCGTGGGGGCCGGACTATGGCTACACCTTC. Its protein product is CASIPWGPDYGYTF.